This is a list of T cell receptor beta chains from one sample in a study of blood T cell repertoires in COVID-19. Clones were sequenced by immunoSEQ multiplex PCR, and TCRdb holds only the in-frame ones, with some missing. The sample records tens of thousands of clones, roughly four fifths being singletons. Sequences were obtained from peripheral blood. These receptor sequences come from a woman of 80 years or more with acute or convalescent COVID-19. Both conserved end residues are part of each CDR3. A D gene is named only where the DNA matches it firmly. Clone size is not always given. Where it is, it says once, few, many or a class for expanded clones.

TRBJ2-5 | TRBD1 | . | TRBV19 | CASSTGQAIQETQYF | TGTGCCAGTAGTACGGGACAGGCGATCCAAGAGACCCAGTACTTC
TRBJ2-1 | TRBD2 | . | TRBV5-1 | CASSQSGLAGHNEQFF | TGCGCCAGCAGCCAATCAGGACTAGCGGGACACAATGAGCAGTTCTTC
TRBJ2-1 | TRBD2 | . | TRBV2 | CASIAGSAYNEQFF | TGTGCCAGCATAGCGGGGTCGGCCTACAATGAGCAGTTCTTC
TRBJ2-1 | . | . | TRBV2 | CASSEHGGQQFF | TGTGCCAGCAGTGAACACGGGGGGCAGCAGTTCTTC
TRBJ1-2 | . | . | TRBV3-1/TRBV3-2 | CASSQGRATNYGYTF | TGTGCCAGCAGCCAAGGCAGGGCGACTAACTATGGCTACACCTTC
TRBJ2-7 | . | few | TRBV11-2 | CASSLVRAGGRGEQYF | TGTGCCAGCAGCTTAGTCCGAGCGGGCGGCCGGGGCGAGCAGTACTTC
TRBJ2-3 | . | . | TRBV12-3/TRBV12-4 | CASSKWRDTQYF | TGTGCCAGCAGCAAGTGGAGAGATACGCAGTATTTT
TRBJ1-1 | . | few | TRBV19 | CASSMGQNTEAFF | TGTGCCAGTAGTATGGGGCAGAACACTGAAGCTTTCTTT
TRBJ2-3 | . | . | TRBV9 | CASSVAGRDTQYF | TGTGCCAGCAGCGTAGCGGGTCGGGATACGCAGTATTTT
TRBJ1-2 | . | . | TRBV5-1 | CASSLETGSYGYTF | TGCGCCAGCAGCTTGGAAACAGGAAGCTATGGCTACACCTTC